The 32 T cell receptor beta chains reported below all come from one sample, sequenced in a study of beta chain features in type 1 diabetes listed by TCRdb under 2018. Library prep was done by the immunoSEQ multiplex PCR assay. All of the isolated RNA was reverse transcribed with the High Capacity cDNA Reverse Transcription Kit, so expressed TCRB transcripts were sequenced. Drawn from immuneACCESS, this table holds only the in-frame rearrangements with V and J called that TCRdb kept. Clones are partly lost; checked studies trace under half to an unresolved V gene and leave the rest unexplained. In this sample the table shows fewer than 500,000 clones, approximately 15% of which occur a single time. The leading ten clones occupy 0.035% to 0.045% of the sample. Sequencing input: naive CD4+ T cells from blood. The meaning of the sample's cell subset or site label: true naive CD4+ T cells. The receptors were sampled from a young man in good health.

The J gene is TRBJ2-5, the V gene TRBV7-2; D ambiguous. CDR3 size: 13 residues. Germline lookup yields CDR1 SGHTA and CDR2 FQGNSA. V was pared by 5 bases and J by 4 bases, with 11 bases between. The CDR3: CASSKLGIETQYF. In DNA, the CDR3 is TGTGCCAGCAGCAAGCTAGGAATAGAGACCCAGTACTTC.

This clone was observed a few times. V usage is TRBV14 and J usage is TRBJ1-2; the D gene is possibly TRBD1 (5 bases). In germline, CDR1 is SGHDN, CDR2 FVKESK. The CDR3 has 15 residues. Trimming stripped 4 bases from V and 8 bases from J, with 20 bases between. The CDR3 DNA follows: TGTGCCAGCAGCCTCGACAGCCATTCTATTAGAGGCTACACCTTC. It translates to CASSLDSHSIRGYTF. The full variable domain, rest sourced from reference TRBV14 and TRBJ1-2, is EAGVTQFPSHSVIEKGQTVTLRCDPISGHDNLYWYRRVMGKEIKFLLHFVKESKQDESGMPNNRFLAERTGGTYSTLKVQPAELEDSGVYFCASSLDSHSIRGYTFGSGTRLTVV.

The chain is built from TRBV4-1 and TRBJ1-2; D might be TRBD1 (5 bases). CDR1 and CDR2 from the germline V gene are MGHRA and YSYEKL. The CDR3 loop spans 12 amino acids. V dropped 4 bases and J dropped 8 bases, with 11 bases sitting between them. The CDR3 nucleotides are TGCGCCAGCAGCCTGGGAAGGGGCGGCTACACCTTC. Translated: CASSLGRGGYTF.

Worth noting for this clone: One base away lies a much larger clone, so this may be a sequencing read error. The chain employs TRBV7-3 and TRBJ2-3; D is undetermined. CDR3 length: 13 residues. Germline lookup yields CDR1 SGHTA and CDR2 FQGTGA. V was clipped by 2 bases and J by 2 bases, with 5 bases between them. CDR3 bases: TGTGCCAGCAGCTTAGCCACCACAGATACGCAGTATTTT. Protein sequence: CASSLATTDTQYF.

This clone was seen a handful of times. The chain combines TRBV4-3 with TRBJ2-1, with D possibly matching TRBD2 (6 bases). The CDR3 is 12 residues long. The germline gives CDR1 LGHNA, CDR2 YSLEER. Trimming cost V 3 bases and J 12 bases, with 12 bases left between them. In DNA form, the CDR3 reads TGCGCCAGCAGCCAGGCACAGGAGGGGCAGTTCTTC. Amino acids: CASSQAQEGQFF.

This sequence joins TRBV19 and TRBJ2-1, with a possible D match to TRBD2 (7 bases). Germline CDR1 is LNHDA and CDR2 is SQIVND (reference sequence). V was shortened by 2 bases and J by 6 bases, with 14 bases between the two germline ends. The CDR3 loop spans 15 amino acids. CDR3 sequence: CASSIHRGATNEQFF. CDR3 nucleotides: TGTGCCAGTAGTATACACCGGGGGGCGACCAATGAGCAGTTCTTC.

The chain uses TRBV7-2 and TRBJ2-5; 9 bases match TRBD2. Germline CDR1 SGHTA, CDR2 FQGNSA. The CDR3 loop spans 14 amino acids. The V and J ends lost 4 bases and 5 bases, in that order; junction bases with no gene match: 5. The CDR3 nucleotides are TGTGCCAGCAGCTGGGGACTAGCCTTCGAGACCCAGTACTTC. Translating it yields CASSWGLAFETQYF.

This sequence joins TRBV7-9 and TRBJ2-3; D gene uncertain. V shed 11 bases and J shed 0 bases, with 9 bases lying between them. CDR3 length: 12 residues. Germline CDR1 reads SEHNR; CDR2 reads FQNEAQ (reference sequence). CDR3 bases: TGTGCCCTACGAGTTAGCACAGATACGCAGTATTTT. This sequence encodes CALRVSTDTQYF.

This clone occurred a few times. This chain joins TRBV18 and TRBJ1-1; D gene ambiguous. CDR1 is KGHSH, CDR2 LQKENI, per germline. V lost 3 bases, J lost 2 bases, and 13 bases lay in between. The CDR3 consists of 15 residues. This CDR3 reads CASSPVGEYNTEAFF. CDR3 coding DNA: TGTGCCAGCTCACCGGTGGGCGAGTACAACACTGAAGCTTTCTTT.

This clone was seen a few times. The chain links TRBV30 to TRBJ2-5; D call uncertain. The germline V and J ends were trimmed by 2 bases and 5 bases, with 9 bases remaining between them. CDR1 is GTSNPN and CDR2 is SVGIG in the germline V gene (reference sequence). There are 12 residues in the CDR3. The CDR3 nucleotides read TGTGCCTGGAGTCCCCGTGCGGAGACCCAGTACTTC. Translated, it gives CAWSPRAETQYF.

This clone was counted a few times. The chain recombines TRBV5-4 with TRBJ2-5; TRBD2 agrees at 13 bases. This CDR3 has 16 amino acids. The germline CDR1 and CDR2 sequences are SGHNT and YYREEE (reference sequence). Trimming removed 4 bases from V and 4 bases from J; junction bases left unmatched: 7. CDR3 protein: CASSPTSGGSGETQYF. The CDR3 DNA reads TGTGCCAGCAGCCCGACTAGCGGGGGGTCCGGAGAGACCCAGTACTTC. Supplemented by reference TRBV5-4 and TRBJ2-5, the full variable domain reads ETGVTQSPTHLIKTRGQQVTLRCSSQSGHNTVSWYQQALGQGPQFIFQYYREEENGRGNFPPRFSGLQFPNYSSELNVNALELDDSALYLCASSPTSGGSGETQYFGPGTRLLVL.

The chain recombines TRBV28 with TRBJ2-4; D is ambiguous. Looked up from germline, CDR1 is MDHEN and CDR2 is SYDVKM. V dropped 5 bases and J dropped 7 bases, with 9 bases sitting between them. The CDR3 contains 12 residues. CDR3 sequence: CASSQVENIQYF. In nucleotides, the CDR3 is TGTGCCAGCAGTCAGGTAGAGAACATTCAGTACTTC.

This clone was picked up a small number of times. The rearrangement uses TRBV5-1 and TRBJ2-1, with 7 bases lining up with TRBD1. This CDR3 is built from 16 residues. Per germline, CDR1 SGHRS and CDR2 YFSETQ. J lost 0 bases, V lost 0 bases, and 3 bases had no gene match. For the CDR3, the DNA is TGCGCCAGCAGCTTGGTGGCAGGGGGCTCCTACAATGAGCAGTTCTTC. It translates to CASSLVAGGSYNEQFF.

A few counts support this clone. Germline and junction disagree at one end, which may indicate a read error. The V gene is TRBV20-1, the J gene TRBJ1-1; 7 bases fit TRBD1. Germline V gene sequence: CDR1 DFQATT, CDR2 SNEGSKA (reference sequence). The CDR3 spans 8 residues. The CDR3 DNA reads TGCAGTGCTAGAACAGGGGCTTTT. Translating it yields CSARTGAF.

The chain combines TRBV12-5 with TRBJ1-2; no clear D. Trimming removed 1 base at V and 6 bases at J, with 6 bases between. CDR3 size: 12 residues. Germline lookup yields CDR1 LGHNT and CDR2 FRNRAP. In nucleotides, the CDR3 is TGTGCTAGTGGTTTGGACAGAGATGGCTACACCTTC. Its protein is CASGLDRDGYTF.

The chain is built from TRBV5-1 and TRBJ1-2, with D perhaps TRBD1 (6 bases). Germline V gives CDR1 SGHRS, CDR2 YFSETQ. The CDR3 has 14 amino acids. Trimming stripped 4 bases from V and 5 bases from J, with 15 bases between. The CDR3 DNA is TGCGCCAGCAGCCCCGGAGGGGGAGAATATGGCTACACCTTC. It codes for CASSPGGGEYGYTF.

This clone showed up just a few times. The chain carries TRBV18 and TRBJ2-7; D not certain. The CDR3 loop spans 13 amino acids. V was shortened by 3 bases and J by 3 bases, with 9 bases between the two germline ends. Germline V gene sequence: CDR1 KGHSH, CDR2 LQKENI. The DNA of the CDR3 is TGTGCCAGCTCACCCCCGTCCAGCTACGAGCAGTACTTC. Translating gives CASSPPSSYEQYF. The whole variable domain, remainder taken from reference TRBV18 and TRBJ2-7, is NAGVMQNPRHLVRRRGQEARLRCSPMKGHSHVYWYRQLPEEGLKFMVYLQKENIIDESGMPKERFSAEFPKEGPSILRIQQVVRGDSAAYFCASSPPSSYEQYFGPGTRLTVT.

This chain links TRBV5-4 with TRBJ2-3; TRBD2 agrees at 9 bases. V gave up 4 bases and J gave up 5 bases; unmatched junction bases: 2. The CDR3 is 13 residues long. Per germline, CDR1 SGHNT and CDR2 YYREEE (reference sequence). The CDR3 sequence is CASSAGGKDTQYF. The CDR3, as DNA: TGTGCCAGCAGCGCGGGGGGGAAAGATACGCAGTATTTT. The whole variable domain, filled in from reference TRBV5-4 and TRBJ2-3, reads ETGVTQSPTHLIKTRGQQVTLRCSSQSGHNTVSWYQQALGQGPQFIFQYYREEENGRGNFPPRFSGLQFPNYSSELNVNALELDDSALYLCASSAGGKDTQYFGPGTRLTVL.

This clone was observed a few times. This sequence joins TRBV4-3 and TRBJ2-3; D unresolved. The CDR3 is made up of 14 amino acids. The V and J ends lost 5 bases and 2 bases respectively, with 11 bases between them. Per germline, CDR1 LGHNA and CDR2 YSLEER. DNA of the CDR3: TGCGCCAGCAGCGGACGGATAAACACAGATACGCAGTATTTT. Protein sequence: CASSGRINTDTQYF.

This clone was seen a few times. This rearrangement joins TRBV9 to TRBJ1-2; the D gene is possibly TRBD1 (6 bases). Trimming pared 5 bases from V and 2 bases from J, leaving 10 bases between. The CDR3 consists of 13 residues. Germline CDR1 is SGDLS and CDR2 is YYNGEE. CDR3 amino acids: CASRPGANYGYTF. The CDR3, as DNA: TGTGCCAGCAGACCGGGGGCAAACTATGGCTACACCTTC. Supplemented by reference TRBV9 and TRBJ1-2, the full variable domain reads DSGVTQTPKHLITATGQRVTLRCSPRSGDLSVYWYQQSLDQGLQFLIQYYNGEERAKGNILERFSAQQFPDLHSELNLSSLELGDSALYFCASRPGANYGYTFGSGTRLTVV.

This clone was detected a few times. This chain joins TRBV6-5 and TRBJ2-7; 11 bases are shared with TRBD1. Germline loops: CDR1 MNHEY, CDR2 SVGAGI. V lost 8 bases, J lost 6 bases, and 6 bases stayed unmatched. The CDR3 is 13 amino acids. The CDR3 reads CASRRTGGVEQYF. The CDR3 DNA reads TGTGCCAGCCGACGGACAGGGGGCGTCGAGCAGTACTTC.

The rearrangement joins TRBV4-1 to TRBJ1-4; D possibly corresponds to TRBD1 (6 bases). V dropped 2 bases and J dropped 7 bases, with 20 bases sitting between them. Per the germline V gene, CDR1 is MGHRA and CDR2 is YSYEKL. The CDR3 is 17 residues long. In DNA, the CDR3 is TGCGCCAGCAGCCAACGTCTTCAGGGGAAACTAGGTGAAAAACTGTTTTTT. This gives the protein CASSQRLQGKLGEKLFF.

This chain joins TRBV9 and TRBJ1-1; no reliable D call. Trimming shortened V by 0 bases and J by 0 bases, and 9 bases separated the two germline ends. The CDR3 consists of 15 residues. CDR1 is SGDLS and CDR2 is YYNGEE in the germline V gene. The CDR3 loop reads CASSVGYGMNTEAFF. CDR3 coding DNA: TGTGCCAGCAGCGTAGGTTACGGCATGAACACTGAAGCTTTCTTT.

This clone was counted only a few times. CDR3 region: CATARGGTYDTQYF. The CDR3 DNA reads as TGCGCCACGGCGCGGGGGGGCACTTACGATACGCAGTATTTT. The chain has TRBV4-3 and TRBJ2-3, with 9 bases aligning to TRBD2. The CDR3 runs to 14 residues. The germline gives CDR1 LGHNA, CDR2 YSLEER. Trimming removed 10 bases from V and 6 bases from J; junction bases left unmatched: 11.

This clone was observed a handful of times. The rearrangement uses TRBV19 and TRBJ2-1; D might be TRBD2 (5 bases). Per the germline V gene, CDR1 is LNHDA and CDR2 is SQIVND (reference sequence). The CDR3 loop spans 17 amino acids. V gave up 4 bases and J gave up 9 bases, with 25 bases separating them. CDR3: CASSKDGVLVSSGEQFF. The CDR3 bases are TGTGCCAGTAGTAAGGATGGGGTACTAGTATCATCGGGTGAGCAGTTCTTC.

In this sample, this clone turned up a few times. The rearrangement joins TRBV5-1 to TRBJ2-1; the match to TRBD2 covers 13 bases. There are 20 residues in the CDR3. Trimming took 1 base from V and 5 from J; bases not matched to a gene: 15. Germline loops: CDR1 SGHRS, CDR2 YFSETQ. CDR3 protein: CASSLQGLAGSSPRHNEQFF. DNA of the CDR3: TGCGCCAGCAGCTTGCAGGGACTAGCGGGAAGTTCCCCTCGTCACAATGAGCAGTTCTTC. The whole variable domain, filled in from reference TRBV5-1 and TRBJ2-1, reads KAGVTQTPRYLIKTRGQQVTLSCSPISGHRSVSWYQQTPGQGLQFLFEYFSETQRNKGNFPGRFSGRQFSNSRSEMNVSTLELGDSALYLCASSLQGLAGSSPRHNEQFFGPGTRLTVL.

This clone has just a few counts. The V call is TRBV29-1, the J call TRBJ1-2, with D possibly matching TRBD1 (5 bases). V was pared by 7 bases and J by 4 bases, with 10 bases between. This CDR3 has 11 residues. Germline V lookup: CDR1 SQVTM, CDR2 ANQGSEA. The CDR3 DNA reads TGCAGCGCCATGGGGCCCTATGGCTACACCTTC. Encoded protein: CSAMGPYGYTF.

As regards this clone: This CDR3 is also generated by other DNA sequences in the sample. CDR3 nucleotides: TGTGCCAGCAGCGTTGACGGGAACACTGAAGCTTTCTTT. It yields the protein CASSVDGNTEAFF. The V and J genes are TRBV9 and TRBJ1-1; no clear D gene. V was shortened by 2 bases and J by 1 base, with 6 bases between the two germline ends. CDR1 and CDR2 (germline): SGDLS, YYNGEE. The CDR3 contains 13 residues.

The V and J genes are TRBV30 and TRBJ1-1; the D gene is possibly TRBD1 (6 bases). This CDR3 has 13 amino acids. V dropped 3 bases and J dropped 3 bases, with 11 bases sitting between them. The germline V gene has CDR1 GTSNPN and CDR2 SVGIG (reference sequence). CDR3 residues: CAWREDSHTEAFF. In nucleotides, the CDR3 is TGTGCCTGGAGAGAGGACAGCCACACTGAAGCTTTCTTT.

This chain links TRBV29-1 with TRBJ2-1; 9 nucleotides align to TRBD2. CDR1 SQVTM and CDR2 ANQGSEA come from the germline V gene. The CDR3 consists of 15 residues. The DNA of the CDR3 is TGCACCCCTCAACCCCCCCCTAGCGGGATAAATGAGCAGTTCTTC. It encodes CTPQPPPSGINEQFF.

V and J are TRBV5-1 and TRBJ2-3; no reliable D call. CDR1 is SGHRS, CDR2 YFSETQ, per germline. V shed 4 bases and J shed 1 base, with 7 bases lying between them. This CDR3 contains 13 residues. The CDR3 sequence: CASSARGTDTQYF. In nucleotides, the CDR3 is TGCGCCAGCAGCGCCCGGGGCACAGATACGCAGTATTTT. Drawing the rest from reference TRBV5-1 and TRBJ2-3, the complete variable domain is KAGVTQTPRYLIKTRGQQVTLSCSPISGHRSVSWYQQTPGQGLQFLFEYFSETQRNKGNFPGRFSGRQFSNSRSEMNVSTLELGDSALYLCASSARGTDTQYFGPGTRLTVL.

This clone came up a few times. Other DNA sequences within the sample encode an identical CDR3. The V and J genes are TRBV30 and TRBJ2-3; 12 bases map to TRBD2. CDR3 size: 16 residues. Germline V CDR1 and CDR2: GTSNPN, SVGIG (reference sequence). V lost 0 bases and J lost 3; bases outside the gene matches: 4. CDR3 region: CAWSVGLAGPTDTQYF. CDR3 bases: TGTGCCTGGAGTGTGGGACTAGCGGGTCCGACAGATACGCAGTATTTT.